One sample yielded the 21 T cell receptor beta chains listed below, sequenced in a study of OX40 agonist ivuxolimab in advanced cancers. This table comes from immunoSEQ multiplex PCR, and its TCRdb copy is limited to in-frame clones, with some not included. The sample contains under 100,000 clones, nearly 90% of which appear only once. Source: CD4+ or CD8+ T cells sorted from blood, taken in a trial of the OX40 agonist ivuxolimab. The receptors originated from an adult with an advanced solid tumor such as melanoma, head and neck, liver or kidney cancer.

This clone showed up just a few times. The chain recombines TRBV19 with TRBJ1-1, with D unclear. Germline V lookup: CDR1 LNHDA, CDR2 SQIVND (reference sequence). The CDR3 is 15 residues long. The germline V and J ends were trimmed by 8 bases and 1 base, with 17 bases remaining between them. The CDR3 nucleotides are TGTGCCAGTGTAAACGGAGGCTTTGGGAACACTGAAGCTTTCTTT. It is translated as CASVNGGFGNTEAFF.

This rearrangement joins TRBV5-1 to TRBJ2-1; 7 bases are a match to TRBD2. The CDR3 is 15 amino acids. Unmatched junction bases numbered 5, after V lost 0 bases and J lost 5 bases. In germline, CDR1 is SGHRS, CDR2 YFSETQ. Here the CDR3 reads CASSLVGAGNNEQFF. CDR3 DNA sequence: TGCGCCAGCAGCTTGGTTGGAGCGGGAAACAATGAGCAGTTCTTC.

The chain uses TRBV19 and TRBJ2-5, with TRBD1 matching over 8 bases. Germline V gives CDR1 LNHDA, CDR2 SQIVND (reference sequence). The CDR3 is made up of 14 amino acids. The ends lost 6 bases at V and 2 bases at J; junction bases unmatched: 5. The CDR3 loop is CASRGTGRQETQYF. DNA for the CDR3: TGTGCCAGTAGAGGGACAGGCCGGCAAGAGACCCAGTACTTC.

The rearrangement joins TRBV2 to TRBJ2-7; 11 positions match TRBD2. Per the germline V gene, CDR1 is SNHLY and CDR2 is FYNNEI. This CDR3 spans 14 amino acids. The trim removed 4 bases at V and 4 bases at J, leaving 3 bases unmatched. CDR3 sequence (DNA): TGTGCCAGCAGTGGACTAGCGGGAAGGTACGAGCAGTACTTC. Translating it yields CASSGLAGRYEQYF.

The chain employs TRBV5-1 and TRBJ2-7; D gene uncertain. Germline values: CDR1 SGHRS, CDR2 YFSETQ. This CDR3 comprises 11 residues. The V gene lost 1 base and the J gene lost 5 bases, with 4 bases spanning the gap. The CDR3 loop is CASSLNHEQYF. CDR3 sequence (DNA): TGCGCCAGCAGCTTGAACCACGAGCAGTACTTC. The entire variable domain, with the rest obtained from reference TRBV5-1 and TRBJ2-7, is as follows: KAGVTQTPRYLIKTRGQQVTLSCSPISGHRSVSWYQQTPGQGLQFLFEYFSETQRNKGNFPGRFSGRQFSNSRSEMNVSTLELGDSALYLCASSLNHEQYFGPGTRLTVT.

CDR3 coding DNA: TGTGCTAGTGGAATAGACAGGGCGAGGAACACTGAAGCTTTCTTT. It codes for CASGIDRARNTEAFF. The V call is TRBV12-5, the J call TRBJ1-1, with 7 positions matching TRBD1. CDR1 LGHNT and CDR2 FRNRAP come from the germline V gene. This CDR3 has 15 residues. The V and J ends lost 6 bases and 1 base, in that order; junction bases with no gene match: 8.

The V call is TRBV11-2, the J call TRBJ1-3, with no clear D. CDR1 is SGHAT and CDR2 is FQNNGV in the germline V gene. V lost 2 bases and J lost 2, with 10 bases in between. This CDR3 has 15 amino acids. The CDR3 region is CASSLTGAPGNTIYF. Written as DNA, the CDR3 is TGTGCCAGCAGCTTAACGGGAGCGCCTGGAAACACCATATATTTT.

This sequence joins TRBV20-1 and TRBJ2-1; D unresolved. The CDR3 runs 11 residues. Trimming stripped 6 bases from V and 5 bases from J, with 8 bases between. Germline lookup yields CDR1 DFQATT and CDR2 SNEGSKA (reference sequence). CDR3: CSASQHNEQFF. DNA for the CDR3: TGCAGTGCCAGTCAGCACAATGAGCAGTTCTTC.

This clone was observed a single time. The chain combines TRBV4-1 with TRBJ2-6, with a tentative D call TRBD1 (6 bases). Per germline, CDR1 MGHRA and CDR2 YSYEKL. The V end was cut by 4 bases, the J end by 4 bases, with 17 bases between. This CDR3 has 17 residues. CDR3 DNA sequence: TGCGCCAGCAGCCCCCGGGACACCGCTTTGGGGGCCAACGTCCTGACTTTC. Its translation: CASSPRDTALGANVLTF.

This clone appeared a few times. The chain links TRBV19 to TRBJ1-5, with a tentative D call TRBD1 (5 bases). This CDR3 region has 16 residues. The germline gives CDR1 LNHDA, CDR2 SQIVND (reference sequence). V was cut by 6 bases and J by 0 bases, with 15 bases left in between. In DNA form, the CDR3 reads TGTGCCAGTAGCCGCGGCCAGGGTGTTAGCAATCAGCCCCAGCATTTT. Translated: CASSRGQGVSNQPQHF.

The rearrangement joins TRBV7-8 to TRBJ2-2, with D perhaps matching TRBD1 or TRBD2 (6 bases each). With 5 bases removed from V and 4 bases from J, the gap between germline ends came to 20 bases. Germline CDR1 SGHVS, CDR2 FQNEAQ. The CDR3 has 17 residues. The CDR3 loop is CASSHWAGGQGTGELFF. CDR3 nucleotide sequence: TGTGCCAGCAGCCACTGGGCCGGGGGACAAGGCACCGGGGAGCTGTTTTTT.

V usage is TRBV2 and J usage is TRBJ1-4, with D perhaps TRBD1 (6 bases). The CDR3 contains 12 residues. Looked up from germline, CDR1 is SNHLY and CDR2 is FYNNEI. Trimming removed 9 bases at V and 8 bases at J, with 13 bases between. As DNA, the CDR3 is TGTGCCAGAGGGGGGCCCTCGGAAAAACTGTTTTTT. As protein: CARGGPSEKLFF.

CDR3 loop: CASRGQPNTEAFF. CDR3 nucleotides: TGCGCCAGCAGGGGACAGCCGAACACTGAAGCTTTCTTT. The rearrangement joins TRBV10-2 to TRBJ1-1, with 7 bases fitting TRBD1. V was clipped by 6 bases and J by 1 base; unmatched bases: 2. The length of the CDR3 is 13 residues. The germline CDR1 and CDR2 sequences are WSHSY and SAAADI.

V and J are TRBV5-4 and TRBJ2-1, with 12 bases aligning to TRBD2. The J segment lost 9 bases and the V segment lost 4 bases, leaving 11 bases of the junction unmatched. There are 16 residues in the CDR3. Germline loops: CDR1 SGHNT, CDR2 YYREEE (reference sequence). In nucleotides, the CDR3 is TGTGCCAGCAGCCAAGCGGTGACTAGCGGGAGTGGTGAGCAGTTCTTC. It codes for CASSQAVTSGSGEQFF.

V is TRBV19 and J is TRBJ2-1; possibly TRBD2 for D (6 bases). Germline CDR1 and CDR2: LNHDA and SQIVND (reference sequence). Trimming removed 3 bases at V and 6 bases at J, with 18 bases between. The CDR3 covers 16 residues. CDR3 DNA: TGTGCCAGTAGTATTCCCCGAACACTAGCACGCAATGAGCAGTTCTTC. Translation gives CASSIPRTLARNEQFF.

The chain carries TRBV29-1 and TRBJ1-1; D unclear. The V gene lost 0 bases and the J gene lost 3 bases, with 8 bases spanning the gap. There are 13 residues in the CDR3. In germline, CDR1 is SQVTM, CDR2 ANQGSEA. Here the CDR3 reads CSVEDRSHTEAFF. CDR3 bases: TGCAGCGTTGAAGATCGCAGTCACACTGAAGCTTTCTTT.

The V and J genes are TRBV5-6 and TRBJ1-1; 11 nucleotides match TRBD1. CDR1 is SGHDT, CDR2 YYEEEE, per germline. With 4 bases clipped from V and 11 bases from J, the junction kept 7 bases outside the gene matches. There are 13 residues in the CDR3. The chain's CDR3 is CASSRTGGRDAFF. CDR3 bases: TGTGCCAGCAGCAGGACAGGGGGCAGGGATGCTTTCTTT.

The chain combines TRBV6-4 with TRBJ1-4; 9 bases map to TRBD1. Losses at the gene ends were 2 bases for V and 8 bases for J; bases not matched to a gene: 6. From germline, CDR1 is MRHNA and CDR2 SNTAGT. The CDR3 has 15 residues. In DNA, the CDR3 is TGTGCCAGCAGTGACACCGGGGGACAGGGAGAAAAACTGTTTTTT. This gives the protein CASSDTGGQGEKLFF.

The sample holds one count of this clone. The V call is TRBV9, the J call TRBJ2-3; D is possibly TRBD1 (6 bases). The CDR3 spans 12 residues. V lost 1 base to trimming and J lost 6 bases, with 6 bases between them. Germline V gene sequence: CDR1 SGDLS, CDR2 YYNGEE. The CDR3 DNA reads TGTGCCAGCAGCGTAAGGGGGGATACGCAGTATTTT. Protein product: CASSVRGDTQYF.

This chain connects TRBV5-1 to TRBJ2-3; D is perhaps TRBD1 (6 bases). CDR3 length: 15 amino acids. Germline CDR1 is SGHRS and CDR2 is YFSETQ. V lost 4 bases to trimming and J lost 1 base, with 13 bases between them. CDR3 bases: TGCGCCAGCAGCAATTGGGGGCGAGGCACAGATACGCAGTATTTT. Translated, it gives CASSNWGRGTDTQYF.

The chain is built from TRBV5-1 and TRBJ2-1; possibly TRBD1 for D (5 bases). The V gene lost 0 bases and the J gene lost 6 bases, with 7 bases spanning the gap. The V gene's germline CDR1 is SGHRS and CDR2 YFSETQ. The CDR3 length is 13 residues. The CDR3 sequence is CASSLGRVNEQFF. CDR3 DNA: TGCGCCAGCAGCTTGGGCAGGGTCAATGAGCAGTTCTTC. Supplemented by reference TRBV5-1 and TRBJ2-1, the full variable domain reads KAGVTQTPRYLIKTRGQQVTLSCSPISGHRSVSWYQQTPGQGLQFLFEYFSETQRNKGNFPGRFSGRQFSNSRSEMNVSTLELGDSALYLCASSLGRVNEQFFGPGTRLTVL.